This entry lists 25 T cell receptor beta chains sequenced from one sample in a study of blood T cell repertoires in COVID-19. The table came from immunoSEQ multiplex PCR; TCRdb's copy has only in-frame clones and leaves some out. The data contain hundreds of thousands of clones, 85% to 90% of them seen just once; the ten biggest clones take up more than 0.8%. What was sequenced was PBMCs or T cells enriched from blood (not recorded which). The receptors here all came from a man between 18 and 29 years old who had recovered from COVID-19.

V usage is TRBV6-2 or TRBV6-3 and J usage is TRBJ2-4; TRBD1 might be the D (5 bases). The CDR3 spans 17 residues. Germline CDR1 is MNHEY and CDR2 is SVGEGT. Trimming left V 0 bases short and J 0 bases short, with 12 bases between. The CDR3 loop is CASSYSTRASAKNIQYF. The CDR3 DNA is TGTGCCAGCAGTTACTCGACCAGGGCTTCAGCCAAAAACATTCAGTACTTC.

This chain joins TRBV7-8 and TRBJ1-1, with D uncertain. Germline V gene lookup returns CDR1 SGHVS and CDR2 FQNEAQ. V lost 1 base and J 5 bases, leaving 17 bases between the germline ends. This CDR3 comprises 16 residues. CDR3 region: CASSLGTQTIGTEAFF. As DNA, the CDR3 is TGTGCCAGCAGCTTAGGGACCCAGACTATTGGGACTGAAGCTTTCTTT.

This sequence joins TRBV12-3 or TRBV12-4 and TRBJ1-2; 7 bases align to TRBD1. This CDR3 has 13 amino acids. V lost 7 bases and J lost 5; bases outside the gene matches: 7. The CDR3 protein is CASTTGQAYGYTF. CDR3 nucleotides: TGTGCCAGCACCACCGGACAGGCATATGGCTACACCTTC.

This chain joins TRBV18 and TRBJ1-2, with D perhaps matching TRBD1 (6 bases). This CDR3 is built from 13 residues. CDR1 and CDR2 (germline): KGHSH, LQKENI. The V and J ends lost 3 bases and 5 bases respectively, with 10 bases between them. CDR3 DNA sequence: TGTGCCAGCTCACCCCCCGGACAGTATGGCTACACCTTC. Amino acids: CASSPPGQYGYTF.

In its sample, this clone was seen once. The rearrangement links TRBV7-9 to TRBJ1-1; 7 bases agree with TRBD1. The J segment lost 0 bases and the V segment lost 4 bases, leaving 14 bases of the junction unmatched. The length of the CDR3 is 18 residues. Germline V gives CDR1 SEHNR, CDR2 FQNEAQ (reference sequence). The CDR3 loop reads CASSSQGRWGIMNTEAFF. The CDR3 region has the DNA TGTGCCAGCAGCTCACAGGGGCGATGGGGGATAATGAACACTGAAGCTTTCTTT.

This chain joins TRBV27 and TRBJ2-7; 8 nucleotides match TRBD1. The V gene's germline CDR1 is MNHEY and CDR2 SMNVEV (reference sequence). CDR3 size: 13 residues. After removal of 10 bases from V and 4 bases from J, the junction contained 9 bases not matched to a gene. The CDR3 is CATKTGVEYEQYF. As DNA, the CDR3 is TGTGCCACCAAGACAGGGGTTGAGTACGAGCAGTACTTC.

The chain uses TRBV25-1 and TRBJ1-6; no reliable D call. Germline V gene lookup returns CDR1 MGHDK and CDR2 SYGVNS. The CDR3 runs to 13 residues. V lost 3 bases and J lost 7, with 7 bases in between. For the CDR3, the DNA is TGTGCCAGCAGTGACCTAGCGAATTCACCCCTCCACTTT. Translating it yields CASSDLANSPLHF.

With regard to this clone: Other DNA sequences in this specimen translate into the identical CDR3. J is TRBJ2-7 and V is TRBV9; the D gene is possibly TRBD1 (5 bases). Germline lookup yields CDR1 SGDLS and CDR2 YYNGEE. The CDR3 spans 14 residues. V lost 1 base and J lost 0, with 8 bases in between. The CDR3 DNA is TGTGCCAGCAGCGTAACAGGAAGCTCCTACGAGCAGTACTTC. Its translation is CASSVTGSSYEQYF.

V is TRBV6-9 and J is TRBJ2-5, with a weak D call TRBD2 (7 bases). In germline, CDR1 is MNHGY, CDR2 SVAAGI. CDR3 length: 14 residues. Between the trimmed V and J ends, which lost 4 bases and 1 base, there was a span of 10 bases. In nucleotides, the CDR3 is TGTGCCAGCAGTTCCCGGGGGGCCCAAGAGACCCAGTACTTC. Its translation: CASSSRGAQETQYF.

With respect to this clone: Distinct nucleotide sequences in the sample also encode this CDR3. V and J are TRBV9 and TRBJ2-3, with 7 bases lining up with TRBD1. The CDR3 has 15 amino acids. Germline-derived CDR1 and CDR2 are SGDLS and YYNGEE. After removal of 0 bases from V and 0 bases from J, the junction contained 1 base not matched to a gene. The CDR3 sequence: CASSVEGASTDTQYF. CDR3 in DNA: TGTGCCAGCAGCGTAGAGGGGGCAAGCACAGATACGCAGTATTTT.

The chain couples TRBV6-4 to TRBJ1-6, with 9 nucleotides matching TRBD1. Germline V gene data show CDR1 as MRHNA and CDR2 as SNTAGT. The CDR3 is 23 residues long. The V and J ends lost 0 bases and 4 bases, in that order; junction bases with no gene match: 22. CDR3 DNA sequence: TGTGCCAGCAGTGACTCCGCAAAAGCCGGGACAGGGCTTAGAGAAGTGTATAATTCACCCCTCCACTTT. Translated: CASSDSAKAGTGLREVYNSPLHF.

This rearrangement joins TRBV11-2 to TRBJ2-1, with 9 bases lining up with TRBD2. CDR3 length: 16 residues. Per germline, CDR1 SGHAT and CDR2 FQNNGV. The junction had 8 bases not matched to a gene; V was cut back by 8 bases and J by 0 bases. The CDR3 loop reads CASRPGRGGSYNEQFF. DNA of the CDR3: TGTGCCAGCCGGCCGGGGCGGGGGGGCTCCTACAATGAGCAGTTCTTC.

This rearrangement joins TRBV6-5 to TRBJ1-4; no reliable D call. Trimming removed 0 bases at V and 2 bases at J, with 10 bases between. The V gene's germline CDR1 is MNHEY and CDR2 SVGAGI. The CDR3 totals 16 residues. This CDR3 reads CASSYSGESTNEKLFF. The CDR3 bases are TGTGCCAGCAGTTACTCTGGGGAGAGTACTAATGAAAAACTGTTTTTT.

This clone was found once. V and J are TRBV6-5 and TRBJ2-2, with 8 bases fitting TRBD1. V shed 6 bases and J 5 bases; nucleotides not matched to a gene: 2. The CDR3 is 13 residues long. Germline CDR1 reads MNHEY; CDR2 reads SVGAGI. The CDR3 DNA reads as TGTGCCAGCAGGTGGACAGGGACCGGGGAGCTGTTTTTT. Encoded protein: CASRWTGTGELFF.

This sequence joins TRBV14 and TRBJ2-7; a weak D match, TRBD2 (5 bases). Germline V lookup: CDR1 SGHDN, CDR2 FVKESK. V lost 8 bases to trimming and J lost 4 bases, with 12 bases between them. The CDR3 covers 12 residues. The DNA of the CDR3 is TGTGCCAGCGGCCGCTCGGGGTACGAGCAGTACTTC. This sequence encodes CASGRSGYEQYF.

This chain joins TRBV27 and TRBJ2-1, with 10 bases identical to TRBD1. The V gene's germline CDR1 is MNHEY and CDR2 SMNVEV (reference sequence). CDR3 length equals 17 residues. V lost 3 bases to trimming and J lost 6 bases; unmatched junction nucleotides: 11. The chain's CDR3 is CASSFYRGTGEGNEQFF. As DNA, the CDR3 is TGTGCCAGCAGTTTCTACCGGGGGACAGGGGAGGGCAATGAGCAGTTCTTC.

This rearrangement joins TRBV9 to TRBJ2-3, with a weak D call TRBD2 (6 bases). Germline V gene sequence: CDR1 SGDLS, CDR2 YYNGEE. CDR3 size: 16 residues. Trimming removed 5 bases from V and 3 bases from J, with 19 bases in between. The CDR3 reads CASSQRARGETDTQYF. The CDR3 DNA sequence: TGTGCCAGCAGTCAAAGAGCGCGGGGCGAGACAGATACGCAGTATTTT. The full variable domain, in which reference TRBV9 and TRBJ2-3 provide the parts outside the CDR3, is DSGVTQTPKHLITATGQRVTLRCSPRSGDLSVYWYQQSLDQGLQFLIQYYNGEERAKGNILERFSAQQFPDLHSELNLSSLELGDSALYFCASSQRARGETDTQYFGPGTRLTVL.

This chain uses TRBV3-1 (or the pseudogene TRBV3-2) with TRBJ2-1, with D maybe TRBD2 (6 bases). The length of the CDR3 is 15 residues. Germline assignment: CDR1 LGHDT and CDR2 YNNKEL (reference sequence). V shed 5 bases and J shed 7 bases, with 18 bases lying between them. The CDR3 reads CASSAAAGGLNEQFF. The CDR3 DNA follows: TGTGCCAGCAGCGCGGCAGCGGGCGGGCTAAATGAGCAGTTCTTC.

This chain joins TRBV19 and TRBJ1-2, with TRBD1 matching over 8 bases. J was trimmed by 3 bases and V by 4 bases; bases with no gene match: 4. Germline V lookup: CDR1 LNHDA, CDR2 SQIVND (reference sequence). This CDR3 region has 14 residues. This CDR3 reads CASSTYRGDYGYTF. The CDR3 nucleotides read TGTGCCAGTAGTACCTACAGGGGGGACTATGGCTACACCTTC.

V and J are TRBV7-2 and TRBJ2-5; D remains ambiguous. The CDR3 loop spans 15 amino acids. V shed 1 base and J shed 3 bases, with 12 bases lying between them. Germline CDR1 reads SGHTA; CDR2 reads FQGNSA. CDR3 nucleotides: TGTGCCAGCAGCTTAGTTCCCCAACGGGAAGAGACCCAGTACTTC. Its translation: CASSLVPQREETQYF.

The V and J genes are TRBV4-1 and TRBJ1-5, with D uncertain. V gave up 1 base and J gave up 2 bases, with 12 bases separating them. The CDR3 extends over 16 amino acids. Germline V gene lookup returns CDR1 MGHRA and CDR2 YSYEKL. CDR3 DNA sequence: TGCGCCAGCAGCCAAGCGGGTCCCCGGGGCAATCAGCCCCAGCATTTT. It is translated as CASSQAGPRGNQPQHF.

V gene TRBV4-1 combines with J gene TRBJ2-7, with D uncertain. Trimming took off 1 base at V and 7 bases at J, with 11 bases between the two ends. This CDR3 is 13 amino acids long. Looked up from germline, CDR1 is MGHRA and CDR2 is YSYEKL. CDR3 loop: CASSQGHHTEQYF. The CDR3, as DNA: TGCGCCAGCAGCCAAGGTCATCACACGGAGCAGTACTTC.

The chain links TRBV18 to TRBJ1-3; D is uncertain. This CDR3 region has 14 residues. Trimming took 2 bases from V and 2 from J, leaving 7 bases between them. The germline gives CDR1 KGHSH, CDR2 LQKENI. DNA of the CDR3: TGTGCCAGCTCACCAGAGGGCACTGGAAACACCATATATTTT. Its protein is CASSPEGTGNTIYF.

The chain combines TRBV28 with TRBJ2-1, with 10 bases identical to TRBD1. CDR1 and CDR2 (germline): MDHEN, SYDVKM. The CDR3 is 14 amino acids. The ends lost 8 bases at V and 6 bases at J; junction bases unmatched: 7. The DNA of the CDR3 is TGTGCCAGCTCCCGACAGGGGGCGGGCAATGAGCAGTTCTTC. This encodes CASSRQGAGNEQFF.

The chain joins TRBV11-2 to TRBJ1-4; D might be TRBD1 (5 bases). V was cut by 1 base and J by 8 bases, with 11 bases left in between. This CDR3 comprises 14 residues. Germline assignment: CDR1 SGHAT and CDR2 FQNNGV. The CDR3 spells CASSLGQPGEKLFF. For the CDR3, the DNA is TGTGCCAGCAGCTTAGGACAGCCCGGGGAAAAACTGTTTTTT.